Listed here is a single T cell receptor (beta chain). What it binds is unknown. This CDR3 has 13 amino acids. V was shortened by 5 bases and J by 8 bases, with 13 bases between the two germline ends. Germline values: CDR1 MGHRA, CDR2 YSYEKL. The record originates from a study of T cell responses to AZD1222 COVID-19 vaccine. Whole-study results and caveats: The study identified only a handful of AZD1222 recipients as seropositive at baseline.

Some clones are missing from TCRdb's copy, which holds only in-frame ones; the method was immunoSEQ multiplex PCR. Counted here are 200,000 or so clones, 85% to 90% occurring once; the ten biggest clones make up under 3.5%. The origin of this receptor is an adult in good health. The genes are TRBV4-1 and TRBJ2-1, with D possibly called TRBD1 or TRBD2 (6 bases each). The sequences come from peripheral blood, collected on day 0 of MenACWY control vaccination. Here the CDR3 DNA reads TGCGCCAGCAGCGCAGGGGAGGCCGATGAGCAGTTCTTC. Translating gives CASSAGEADEQFF.